A selection of T cell receptor beta chains follows, all from one sample in a study of blood T cell repertoires in COVID-19. The table came from immunoSEQ multiplex PCR; TCRdb's copy has only in-frame clones and leaves some out. The sample carries roughly 100,000 clones, approximately 81% recorded once. The sequencing sample was made of peripheral blood. The receptor source for this set is a woman aged 70-85 years with active or convalescent COVID-19. Each CDR3 is given with its conserved first and last residue. The D gene is left open where the match is weak. Clone size, where shown, is once, few, many, or a class for clones that have expanded.

clone_size | d_call | j_call | v_call | cdr3_nt | cdr3_aa
once | - | TRBJ1-2 | TRBV7-9 | TGTGCCAGCAGCTTAGCCATCACAGTGAACTATGGCTACACCTTC | CASSLAITVNYGYTF
- | TRBD1 | TRBJ2-4 | TRBV3-1/TRBV3-2 | TGTGCCAGCAGCCAGGGACAGGGGGCGACAAGTCTAGAAGGCATTCAGTACTTC | CASSQGQGATSLEGIQYF
- | TRBD1 | TRBJ2-7 | TRBV18 | TGTGCCAGCTCACAGGAGAGACAGGGGGCAAGCGAGCAGTACTTC | CASSQERQGASEQYF
- | - | TRBJ2-1 | TRBV10-3 | TGTGCCATCAGTTTTCAGGGGGCGGGGGCCAATGAGCAGTTCTTC | CAISFQGAGANEQFF
once | TRBD1 | TRBJ1-1 | TRBV30 | TGTGCCTGGAGTCTTACAGGGGTTACTGAAGCTTTCTTT | CAWSLTGVTEAFF
- | - | TRBJ1-1 | TRBV6-2/TRBV6-3 | TGTGCCAGCAGTGGCAGGGTTCCTGAAGCTTTCTTT | CASSGRVPEAFF
once | - | TRBJ2-1 | TRBV19 | TGTGCCAGTAGTACGACAGTAAACTCCTACAATGAGCAGTTCTTC | CASSTTVNSYNEQFF
- | TRBD2 | TRBJ2-1 | TRBV10-3 | TGTGCCATCAGTGCGGGGGAGGGCTTTGATGAGCAGTTCTTC | CAISAGEGFDEQFF
- | TRBD1 | TRBJ1-5 | TRBV7-2 | TGTGCCAGCAGCCTACAGGGGGCGGATCAGCCCCAGCATTTT | CASSLQGADQPQHF
- | TRBD2 | TRBJ2-6 | TRBV28 | TGTGCCAGCAGTTTTGAGGGAGGGGCCCCCGGCTCTGGGGCCAACGTCCTGACTTTC | CASSFEGGAPGSGANVLTF